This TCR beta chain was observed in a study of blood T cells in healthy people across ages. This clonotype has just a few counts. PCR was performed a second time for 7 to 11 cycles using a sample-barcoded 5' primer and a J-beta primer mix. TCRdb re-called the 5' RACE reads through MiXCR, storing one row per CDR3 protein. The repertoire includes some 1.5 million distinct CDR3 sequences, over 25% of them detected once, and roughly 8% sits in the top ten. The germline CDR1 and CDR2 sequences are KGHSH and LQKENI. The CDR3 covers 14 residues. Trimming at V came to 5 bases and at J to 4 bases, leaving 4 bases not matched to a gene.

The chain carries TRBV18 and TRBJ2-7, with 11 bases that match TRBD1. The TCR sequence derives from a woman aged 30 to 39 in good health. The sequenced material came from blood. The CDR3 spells CASSADRGRYEQYF. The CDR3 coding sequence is TGTGCCAGCTCAGCGGACAGGGGGCGGTACGAGCAGTACTTC.